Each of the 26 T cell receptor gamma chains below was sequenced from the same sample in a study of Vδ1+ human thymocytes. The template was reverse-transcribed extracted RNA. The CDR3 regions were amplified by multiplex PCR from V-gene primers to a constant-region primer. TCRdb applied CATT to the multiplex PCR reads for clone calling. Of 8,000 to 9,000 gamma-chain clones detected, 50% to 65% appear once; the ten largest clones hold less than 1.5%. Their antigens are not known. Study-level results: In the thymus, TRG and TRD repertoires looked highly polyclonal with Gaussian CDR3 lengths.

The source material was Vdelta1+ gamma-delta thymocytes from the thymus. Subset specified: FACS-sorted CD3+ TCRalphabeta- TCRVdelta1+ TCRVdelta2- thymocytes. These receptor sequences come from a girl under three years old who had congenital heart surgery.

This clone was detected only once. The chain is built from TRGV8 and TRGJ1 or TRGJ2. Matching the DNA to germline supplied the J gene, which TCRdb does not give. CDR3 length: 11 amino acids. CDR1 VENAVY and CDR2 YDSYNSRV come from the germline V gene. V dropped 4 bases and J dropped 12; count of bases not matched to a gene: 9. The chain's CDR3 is CATWDPSGKLF. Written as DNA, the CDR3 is TGTGCCACCTGGGACCCCTCGGGGAAACTCTTT.

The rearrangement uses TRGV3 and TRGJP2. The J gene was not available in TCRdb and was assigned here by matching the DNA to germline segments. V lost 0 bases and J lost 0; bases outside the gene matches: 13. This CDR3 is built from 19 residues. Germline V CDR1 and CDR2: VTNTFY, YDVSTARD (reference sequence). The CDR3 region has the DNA TGTGCCACCTGGGACAGGTTCCCGAAACCTAATAGTAGTGATTGGATCAAGACGTTT. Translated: CATWDRFPKPNSSDWIKTF.

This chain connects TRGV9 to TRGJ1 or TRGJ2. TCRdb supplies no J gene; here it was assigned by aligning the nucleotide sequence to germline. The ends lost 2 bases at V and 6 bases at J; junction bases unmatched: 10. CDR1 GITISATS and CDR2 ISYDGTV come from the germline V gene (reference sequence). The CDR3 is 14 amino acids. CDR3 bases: TGTGCCTTGTGGGAGGCCCTCAGGGGTTATAAGAAACTCTTT. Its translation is CALWEALRGYKKLF.

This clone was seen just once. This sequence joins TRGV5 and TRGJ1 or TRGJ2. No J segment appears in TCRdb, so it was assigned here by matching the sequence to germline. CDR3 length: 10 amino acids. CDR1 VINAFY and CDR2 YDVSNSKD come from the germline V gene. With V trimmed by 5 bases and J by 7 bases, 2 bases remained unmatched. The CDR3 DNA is TGTGCCACCTGGGGCTATAAGAAACTCTTT. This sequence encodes CATWGYKKLF.

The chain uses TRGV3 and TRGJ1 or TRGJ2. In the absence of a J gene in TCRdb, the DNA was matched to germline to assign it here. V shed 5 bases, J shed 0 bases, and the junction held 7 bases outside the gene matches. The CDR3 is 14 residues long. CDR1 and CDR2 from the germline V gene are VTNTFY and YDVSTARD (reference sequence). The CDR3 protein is CATWGTSNYYKKLF. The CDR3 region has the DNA TGTGCCACCTGGGGCACCTCGAATTATTATAAGAAACTCTTT.

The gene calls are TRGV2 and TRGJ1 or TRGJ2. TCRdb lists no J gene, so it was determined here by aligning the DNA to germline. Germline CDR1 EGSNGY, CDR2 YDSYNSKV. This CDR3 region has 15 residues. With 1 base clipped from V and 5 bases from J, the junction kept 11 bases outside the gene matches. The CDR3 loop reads CATWDGLREDYKKLF. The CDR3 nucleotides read TGTGCCACCTGGGACGGCCTCCGAGAGGATTATAAGAAACTCTTT.

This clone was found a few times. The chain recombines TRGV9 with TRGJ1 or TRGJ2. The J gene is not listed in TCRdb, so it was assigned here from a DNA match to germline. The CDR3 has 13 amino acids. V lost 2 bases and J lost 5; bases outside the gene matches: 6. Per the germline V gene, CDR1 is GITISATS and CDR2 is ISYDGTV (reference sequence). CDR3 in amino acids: CALWEEEDYKKLF. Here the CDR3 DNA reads TGTGCCTTGTGGGAGGAGGAAGATTATAAGAAACTCTTT.

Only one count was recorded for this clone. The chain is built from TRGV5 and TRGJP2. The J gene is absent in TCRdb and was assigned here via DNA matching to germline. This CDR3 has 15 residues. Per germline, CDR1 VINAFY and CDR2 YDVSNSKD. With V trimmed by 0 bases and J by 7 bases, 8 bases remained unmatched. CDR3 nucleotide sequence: TGTGCCACCTGGGACAGGCCCGGAGATGATTGGATCAAGACGTTT. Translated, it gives CATWDRPGDDWIKTF.

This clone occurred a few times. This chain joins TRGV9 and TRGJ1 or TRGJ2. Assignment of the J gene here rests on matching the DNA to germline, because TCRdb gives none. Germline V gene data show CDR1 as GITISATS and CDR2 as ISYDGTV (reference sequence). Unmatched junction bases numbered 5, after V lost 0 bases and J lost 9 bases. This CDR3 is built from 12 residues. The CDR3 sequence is CALWEVPIKKLF. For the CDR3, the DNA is TGTGCCTTGTGGGAGGTGCCCATTAAGAAACTCTTT.

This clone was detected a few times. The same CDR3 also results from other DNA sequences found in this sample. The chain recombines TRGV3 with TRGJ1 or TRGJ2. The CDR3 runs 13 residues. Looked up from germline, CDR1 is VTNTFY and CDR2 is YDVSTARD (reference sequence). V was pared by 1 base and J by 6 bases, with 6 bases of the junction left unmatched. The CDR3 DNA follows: TGTGCCACCTGGGACAGAAGAGGTTATAAGAAACTCTTT. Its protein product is CATWDRRGYKKLF.

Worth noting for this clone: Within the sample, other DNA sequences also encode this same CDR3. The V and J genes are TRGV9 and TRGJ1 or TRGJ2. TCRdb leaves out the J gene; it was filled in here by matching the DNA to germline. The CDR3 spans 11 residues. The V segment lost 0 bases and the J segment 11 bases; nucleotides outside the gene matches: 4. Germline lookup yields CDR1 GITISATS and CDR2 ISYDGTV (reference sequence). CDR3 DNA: TGTGCCTTGTGGGAGGTGCACGAGAAACTCTTT. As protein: CALWEVHEKLF.

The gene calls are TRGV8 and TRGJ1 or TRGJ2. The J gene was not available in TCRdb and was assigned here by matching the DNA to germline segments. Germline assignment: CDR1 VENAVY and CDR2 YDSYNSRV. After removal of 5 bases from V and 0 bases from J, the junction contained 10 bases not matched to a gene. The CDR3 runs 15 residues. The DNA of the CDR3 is TGTGCCACCTGGGCCCTGGCATCGAATTATTATAAGAAACTCTTT. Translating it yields CATWALASNYYKKLF.

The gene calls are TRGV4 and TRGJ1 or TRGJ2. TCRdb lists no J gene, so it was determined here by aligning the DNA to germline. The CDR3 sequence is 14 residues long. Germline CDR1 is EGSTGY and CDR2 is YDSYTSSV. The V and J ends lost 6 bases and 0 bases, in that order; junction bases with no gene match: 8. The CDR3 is CATWKNSNYYKKLF. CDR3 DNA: TGTGCCACCTGGAAGAATTCGAATTATTATAAGAAACTCTTT.

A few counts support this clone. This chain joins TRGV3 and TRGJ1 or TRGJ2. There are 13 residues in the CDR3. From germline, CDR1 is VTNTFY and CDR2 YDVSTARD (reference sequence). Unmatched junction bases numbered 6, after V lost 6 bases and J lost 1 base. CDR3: CATWFPNYYKKLF. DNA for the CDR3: TGTGCCACCTGGTTCCCAAATTATTATAAGAAACTCTTT.

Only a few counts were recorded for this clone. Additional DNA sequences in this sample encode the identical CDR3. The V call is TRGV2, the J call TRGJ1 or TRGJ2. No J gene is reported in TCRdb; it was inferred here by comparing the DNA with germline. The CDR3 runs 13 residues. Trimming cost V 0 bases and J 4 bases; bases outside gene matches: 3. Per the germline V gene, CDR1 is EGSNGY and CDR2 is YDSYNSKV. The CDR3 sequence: CATWDGLYYKKLF. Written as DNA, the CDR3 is TGTGCCACCTGGGACGGGCTATATTATAAGAAACTCTTT.

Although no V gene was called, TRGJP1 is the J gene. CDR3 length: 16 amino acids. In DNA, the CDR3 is TGTGCCACCTGGGCTTCTCCGAGAGCCACTGGTTGGTTCAAGATATTT. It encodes CATWASPRATGWFKIF.

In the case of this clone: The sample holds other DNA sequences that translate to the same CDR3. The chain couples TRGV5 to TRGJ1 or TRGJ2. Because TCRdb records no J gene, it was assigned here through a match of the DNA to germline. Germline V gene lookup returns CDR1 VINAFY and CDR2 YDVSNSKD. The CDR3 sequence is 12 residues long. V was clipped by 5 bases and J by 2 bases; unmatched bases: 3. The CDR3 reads CATWAYYYKKLF. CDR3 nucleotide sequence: TGTGCCACCTGGGCTTATTATTATAAGAAACTCTTT.

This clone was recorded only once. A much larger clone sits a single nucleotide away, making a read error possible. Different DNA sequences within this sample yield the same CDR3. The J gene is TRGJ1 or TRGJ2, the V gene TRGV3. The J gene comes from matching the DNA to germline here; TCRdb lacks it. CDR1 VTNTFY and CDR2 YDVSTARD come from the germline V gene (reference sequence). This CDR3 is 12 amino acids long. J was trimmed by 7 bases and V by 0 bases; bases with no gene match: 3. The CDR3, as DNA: TGTGCCACCTGGGACAGGCCGTATAAGAAACTCTTT. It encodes CATWDRPYKKLF.

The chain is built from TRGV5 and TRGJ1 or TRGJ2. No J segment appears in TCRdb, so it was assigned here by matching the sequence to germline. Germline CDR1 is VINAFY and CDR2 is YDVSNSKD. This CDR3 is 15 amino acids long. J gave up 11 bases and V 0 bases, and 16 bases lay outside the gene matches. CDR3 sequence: CATWDRLGRSGEKLF. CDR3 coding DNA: TGTGCCACCTGGGACAGGCTGGGGCGGTCGGGGGAGAAACTCTTT.

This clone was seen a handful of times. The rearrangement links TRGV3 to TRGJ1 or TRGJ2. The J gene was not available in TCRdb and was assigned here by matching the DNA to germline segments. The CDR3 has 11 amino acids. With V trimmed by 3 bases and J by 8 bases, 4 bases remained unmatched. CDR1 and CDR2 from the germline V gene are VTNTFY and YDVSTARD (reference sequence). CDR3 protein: CATWDPNKKLF. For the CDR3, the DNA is TGTGCCACCTGGGACCCTAATAAGAAACTCTTT.

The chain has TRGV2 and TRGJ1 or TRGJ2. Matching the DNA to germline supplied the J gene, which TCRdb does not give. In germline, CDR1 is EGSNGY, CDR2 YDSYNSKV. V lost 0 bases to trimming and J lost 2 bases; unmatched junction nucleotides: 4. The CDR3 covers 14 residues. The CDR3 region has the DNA TGTGCCACCTGGGACGGGTCCCATTATTATAAGAAACTCTTT. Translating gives CATWDGSHYYKKLF.

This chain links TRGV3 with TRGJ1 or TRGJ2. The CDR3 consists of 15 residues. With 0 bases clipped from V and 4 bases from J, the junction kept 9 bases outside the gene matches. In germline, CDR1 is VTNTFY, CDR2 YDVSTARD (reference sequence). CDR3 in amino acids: CATWDRRRYYYKKLF. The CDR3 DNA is TGTGCCACCTGGGACAGGCGTCGTTACTATTATAAGAAACTCTTT.

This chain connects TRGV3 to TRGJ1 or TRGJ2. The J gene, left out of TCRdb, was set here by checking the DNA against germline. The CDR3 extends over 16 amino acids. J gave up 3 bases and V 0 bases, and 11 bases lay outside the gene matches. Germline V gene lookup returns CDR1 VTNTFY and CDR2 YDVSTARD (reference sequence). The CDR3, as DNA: TGTGCCACCTGGGACAGGCTGTTCACGAGTTATTATAAGAAACTCTTT. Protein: CATWDRLFTSYYKKLF.

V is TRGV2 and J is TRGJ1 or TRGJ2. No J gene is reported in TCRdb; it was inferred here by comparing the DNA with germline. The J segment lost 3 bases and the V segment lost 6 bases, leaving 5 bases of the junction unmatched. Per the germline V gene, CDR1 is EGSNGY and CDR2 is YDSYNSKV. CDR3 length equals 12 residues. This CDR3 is CATWTRYYKKLF. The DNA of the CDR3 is TGTGCCACCTGGACTCGTTATTATAAGAAACTCTTT.

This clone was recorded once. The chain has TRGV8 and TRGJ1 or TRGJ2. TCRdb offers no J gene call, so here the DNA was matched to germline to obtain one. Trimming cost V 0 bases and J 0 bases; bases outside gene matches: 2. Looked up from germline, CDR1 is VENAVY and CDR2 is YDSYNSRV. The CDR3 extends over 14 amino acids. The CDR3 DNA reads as TGTGCCACCTGGGATAGGCCGAATTATTATAAGAAACTCTTT. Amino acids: CATWDRPNYYKKLF.

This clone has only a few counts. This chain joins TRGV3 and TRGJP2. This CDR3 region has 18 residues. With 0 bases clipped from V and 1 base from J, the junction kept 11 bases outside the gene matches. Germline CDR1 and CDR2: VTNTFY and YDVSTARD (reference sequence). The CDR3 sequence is CATWDRRTRISSDWIKTF. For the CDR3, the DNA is TGTGCCACCTGGGACAGGCGTACGCGGATTAGTAGTGATTGGATCAAGACGTTT.